The clone carrying this TCR beta chain was seen a single time. Its antigen is unknown. Amplification used 60 Vbeta primers and 13 Jbeta primers. The assay was immunoSEQ multiplex PCR, and TCRdb's table has in-frame clones only and misses some. The sample contains nearly 110,000 clones, 81% of which appear only once. Trimming stripped 8 bases from V and 4 bases from J, with 12 bases between. There are 12 residues in the CDR3. Germline CDR1 is SQVTM and CDR2 is ANQGSEA. This entry comes from a study of cytomegalovirus exposure and HLA in healthy donors. Study outcomes and limitations: Later analysis suggested links between common viral pathogens and several top significant clusters. Productive rates of about 87% or about 30% were seen for most TCR beta V segments in an earlier analysis.

The clonotype comes from a man aged 25 to 40 in good health and CMV-seronegative. The specimen sequenced was PBMCs. The chain links TRBV29-1 to TRBJ2-1; D perhaps matches TRBD2 (5 bases). CDR3 loop: CSPRTDYNEQFF. The CDR3, as DNA: TGCAGCCCGCGGACTGATTACAATGAGCAGTTCTTC.